This TCR beta chain comes out of a study of blood T cell repertoires in COVID-19. Turning to the study itself: PBMCs, B-cell-depleted T cells, or T cells provided the cDNA or gDNA that made up the material.

How the authors handled the data: Estimates of nucleated cell counts were drawn from the amplification of reference gene primers. Only in-frame clones appear in the TCRdb table, and some are missing; sequencing was by immunoSEQ multiplex PCR. V and J calls and clone size are copied from that table; D and trimming were computed from the DNA. Of 150,000 to 170,000 clones listed, 76% were seen once; the top ten hold 3% to 4.5%. The TCR comes from an elderly woman with acute or convalescent COVID-19. The specimen was peripheral blood.

CDR3 sequence reads: CASTSPTGIYTF. CDR3 sequence (DNA): TGTGCCAGTACTTCACCCACCGGGATCTACACCTTC. The rearrangement links TRBV19 to TRBJ1-2; D is ambiguous. Germline lookup yields CDR1 LNHDA and CDR2 SQIVND (reference sequence). The CDR3 is made up of 12 amino acids. V shed 7 bases and J shed 10 bases, with 16 bases lying between them.